This T cell receptor beta chain was identified in a study of control samples from healthy donors and cancer patients. The assay was immunoSEQ multiplex PCR, and TCRdb's table has in-frame clones only and misses some. The sample comprises about 80,000 clones, more than 65% of which are singletons, and 11% rests with the top ten. Looked up from germline, CDR1 is SNHLY and CDR2 is FYNNEI. V lost 6 bases and J lost 8, with 13 bases in between. The CDR3 is made up of 12 amino acids. The receptor's source is a man in his sixties with head and neck cancer. Specimen: PBMCs. The chain combines TRBV2 with TRBJ1-2; D is perhaps TRBD1 (6 bases). In DNA, the CDR3 is TGTGCCAGCAGGGCTCCGGGACAAGGCTACACCTTC. It is translated as CASRAPGQGYTF.